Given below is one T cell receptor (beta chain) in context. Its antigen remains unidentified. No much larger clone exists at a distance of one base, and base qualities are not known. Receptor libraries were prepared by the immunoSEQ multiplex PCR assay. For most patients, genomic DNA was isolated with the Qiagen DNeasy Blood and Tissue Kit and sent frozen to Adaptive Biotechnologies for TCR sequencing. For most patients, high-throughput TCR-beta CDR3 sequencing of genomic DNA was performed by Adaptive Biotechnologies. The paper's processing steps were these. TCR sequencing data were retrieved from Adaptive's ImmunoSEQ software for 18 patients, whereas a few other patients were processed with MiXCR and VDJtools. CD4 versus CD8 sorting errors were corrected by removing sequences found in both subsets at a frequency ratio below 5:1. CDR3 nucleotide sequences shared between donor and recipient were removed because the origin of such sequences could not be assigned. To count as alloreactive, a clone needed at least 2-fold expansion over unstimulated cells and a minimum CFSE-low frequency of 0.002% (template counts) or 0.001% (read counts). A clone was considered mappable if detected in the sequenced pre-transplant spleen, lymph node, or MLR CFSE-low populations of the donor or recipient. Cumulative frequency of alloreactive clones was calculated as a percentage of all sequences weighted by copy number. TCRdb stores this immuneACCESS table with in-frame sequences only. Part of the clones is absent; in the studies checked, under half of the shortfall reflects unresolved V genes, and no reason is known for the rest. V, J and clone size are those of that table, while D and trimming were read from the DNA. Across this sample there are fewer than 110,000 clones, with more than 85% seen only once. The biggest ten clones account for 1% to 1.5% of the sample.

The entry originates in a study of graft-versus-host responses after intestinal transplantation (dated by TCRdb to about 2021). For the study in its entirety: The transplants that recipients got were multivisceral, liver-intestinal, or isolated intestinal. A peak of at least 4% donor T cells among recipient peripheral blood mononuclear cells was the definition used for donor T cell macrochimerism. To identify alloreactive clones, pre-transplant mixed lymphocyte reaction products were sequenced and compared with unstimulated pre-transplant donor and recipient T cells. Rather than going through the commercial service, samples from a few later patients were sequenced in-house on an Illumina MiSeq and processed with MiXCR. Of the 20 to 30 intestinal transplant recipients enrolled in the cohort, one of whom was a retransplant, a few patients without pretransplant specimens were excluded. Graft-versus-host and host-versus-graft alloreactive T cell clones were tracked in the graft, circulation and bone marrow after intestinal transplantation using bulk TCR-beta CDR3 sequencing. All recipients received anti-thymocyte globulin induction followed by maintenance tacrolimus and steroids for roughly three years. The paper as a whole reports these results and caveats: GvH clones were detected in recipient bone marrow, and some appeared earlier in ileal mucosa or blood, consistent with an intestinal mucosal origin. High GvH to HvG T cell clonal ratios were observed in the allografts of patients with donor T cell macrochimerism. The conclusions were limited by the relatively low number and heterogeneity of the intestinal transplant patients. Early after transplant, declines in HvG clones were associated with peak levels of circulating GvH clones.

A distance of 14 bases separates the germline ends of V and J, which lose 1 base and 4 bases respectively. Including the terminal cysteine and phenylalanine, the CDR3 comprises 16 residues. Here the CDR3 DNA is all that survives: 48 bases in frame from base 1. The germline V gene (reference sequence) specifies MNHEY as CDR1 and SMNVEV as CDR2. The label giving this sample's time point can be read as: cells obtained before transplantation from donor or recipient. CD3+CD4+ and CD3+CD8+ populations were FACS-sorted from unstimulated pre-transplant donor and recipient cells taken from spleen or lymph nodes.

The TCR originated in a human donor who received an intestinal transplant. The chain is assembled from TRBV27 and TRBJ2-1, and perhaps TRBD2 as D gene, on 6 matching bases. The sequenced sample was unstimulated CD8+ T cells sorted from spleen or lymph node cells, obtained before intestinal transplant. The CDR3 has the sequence CASSLFGDSLYNEQFF. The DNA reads TGTGCCAGCAGTTTATTTGGGGACTCGCTATACAATGAGCAGTTCTTC.